This paragraph covers one T cell receptor beta chain sequence. Its antigen is not known. The entry originates in a study of cytomegalovirus exposure and HLA in healthy donors. Study-level points and caveats: Serostatus for CMV was the only available immune exposure information.

With 60 Vbeta and 13 Jbeta primers, the PCR was carried out. Profiled with immunoSEQ multiplex PCR; TCRdb holds only in-frame clones, not every one. The sample lists 180,000 or so clones, 70% to 90% occurring once. The specimen sequenced was PBMCs. This TCR derives from a man between 18 and 29 years old in good health and CMV-seropositive.

In DNA form, the CDR3 reads TGCGCCAGCAGTGAGGCGAGGACAGGGTGGGCCTACGAGCAGTACTTC. This sequence encodes CASSEARTGWAYEQYF. The rearrangement links TRBV10-2 to TRBJ2-7; 8 bases agree with TRBD1. Germline trimming cut 2 bases from V and 2 bases from J; bases unmatched to any gene: 8. The CDR3 covers 16 residues. Per germline, CDR1 WSHSY and CDR2 SAAADI.